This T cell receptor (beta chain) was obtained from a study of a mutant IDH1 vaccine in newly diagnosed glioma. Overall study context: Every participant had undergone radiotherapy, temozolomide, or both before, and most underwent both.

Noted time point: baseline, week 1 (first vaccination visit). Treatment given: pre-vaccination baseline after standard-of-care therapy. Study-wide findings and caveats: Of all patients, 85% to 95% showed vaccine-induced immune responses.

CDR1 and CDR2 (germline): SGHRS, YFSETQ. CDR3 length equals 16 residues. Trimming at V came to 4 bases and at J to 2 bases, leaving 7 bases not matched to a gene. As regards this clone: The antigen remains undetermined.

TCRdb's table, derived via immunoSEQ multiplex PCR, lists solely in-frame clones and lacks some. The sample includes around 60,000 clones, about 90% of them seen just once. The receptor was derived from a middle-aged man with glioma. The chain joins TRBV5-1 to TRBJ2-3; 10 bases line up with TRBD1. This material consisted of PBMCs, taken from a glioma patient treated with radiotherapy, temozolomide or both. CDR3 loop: CASSPGGQGFTDTQYF. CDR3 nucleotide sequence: TGCGCCAGCAGCCCGGGGGGACAGGGGTTCACAGATACGCAGTATTTT. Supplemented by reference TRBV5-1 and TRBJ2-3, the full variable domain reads KAGVTQTPRYLIKTRGQQVTLSCSPISGHRSVSWYQQTPGQGLQFLFEYFSETQRNKGNFPGRFSGRQFSNSRSEMNVSTLELGDSALYLCASSPGGQGFTDTQYFGPGTRLTVL.